The 14 T cell receptor beta chains presented below share a single source sample, sequenced in a study of T cells after yellow fever vaccination. TCRdb re-derived calls from the 5' RACE reads in MiXCR, one entry per CDR3 protein. The sample has roughly 50,000 distinct CDR3 sequences; about 7.9% are singletons. The source was CD8+ T cells sorted from PBMCs, collected around 14 days after the first yellow fever vaccination. The receptors were gathered from a man aged 18 to 30 who received the YFV17D yellow fever vaccine.

J is TRBJ2-2 and V is TRBV19, with D possibly being TRBD1 (6 bases). The CDR3 is 11 amino acids. CDR1 and CDR2 from the germline V gene are LNHDA and SQIVND (reference sequence). The CDR3 coding sequence is TGTGTGACAGGGAACACCGGGGAGCTGTTTTTT. Its protein is CVTGNTGELFF.

V usage is TRBV29-1 and J usage is TRBJ2-1; 7 bases fit TRBD2. The V and J ends lost 0 bases and 16 bases, in that order; junction bases with no gene match: 9. Germline CDR1 reads SQVTM; CDR2 reads ANQGSEA. The CDR3 totals 12 residues. The DNA for the CDR3 is TGCAGCGTTGAAGATCCCCGGACTAGGTTCTTCTTC. As protein: CSVEDPRTRFFF.

This clonotype occurred many times. The CDR3 DNA follows: TGTGCCAGCAGCGTAGCGTACAGGGAGACTTCACCCCTCCACTTT. Translating gives CASSVAYRETSPLHF. J is TRBJ1-6 and V is TRBV9; a possible D gene is TRBD1 (6 bases). The CDR3 has 15 amino acids. Looked up from germline, CDR1 is SGDLS and CDR2 is YYNGEE. V gave up 0 bases and J gave up 9 bases, with 13 bases separating them.

This clonotype has at least ten counts. The genes are TRBV20-1 and TRBJ2-5; 7 bases are a match to TRBD2. Germline V gene sequence: CDR1 DFQATT, CDR2 SNEGSKA (reference sequence). This CDR3 has 14 residues. The trim removed 0 bases at V and 2 bases at J, leaving 3 bases unmatched. This CDR3 is CSARERRGQETQYF. DNA of the CDR3: TGCAGTGCTAGAGAGCGGCGGGGGCAAGAGACCCAGTACTTC.

This clonotype came up once. The chain joins TRBV12-3 or TRBV12-4 to TRBJ2-2; 10 nucleotides line up with TRBD2. The trim removed 10 bases at V and 10 bases at J, leaving 9 bases unmatched. The CDR3 has 13 residues. CDR3 sequence (DNA): TGTGCCATCGAGACTAGCGGGCTGACGGAGCTGTTTTTT. This translates into CAIETSGLTELFF.

In its sample, this clonotype was seen many times. V is TRBV7-9 and J is TRBJ1-3; perhaps TRBD1 as D (6 bases). CDR3 length: 16 amino acids. Germline values: CDR1 SEHNR, CDR2 FQNEAQ (reference sequence). Between the trimmed V and J ends, which lost 6 bases and 1 base, there was a span of 16 bases. The CDR3 reads CASRLIGGPSGNTIYF. The CDR3 nucleotides read TGTGCCAGCAGATTAATTGGGGGGCCGTCTGGAAACACCATATATTTT.

This clonotype was detected many times. The V and J genes are TRBV5-1 and TRBJ2-1; a possible D gene is TRBD2 (6 bases). The CDR3 is 15 amino acids. Germline CDR1 SGHRS, CDR2 YFSETQ. Trimming pared 0 bases from V and 2 bases from J, leaving 9 bases between. CDR3 amino acids: CASSLASGPYNEQFF. The CDR3 DNA reads TGCGCCAGCAGCTTGGCCAGCGGGCCCTACAATGAGCAGTTCTTC.

This clonotype was recorded many times. The chain recombines TRBV7-3 with TRBJ2-3; D unresolved. The CDR3 contains 16 residues. Germline CDR1 and CDR2: SGHTA and FQGTGA. Trimming removed 5 bases from V and 2 bases from J, with 17 bases in between. CDR3 sequence reads: CASSPRAASPTDTQYF. The DNA of the CDR3 is TGTGCCAGCAGCCCCCGCGCGGCCTCTCCCACAGATACGCAGTATTTT.

In its sample, this clonotype was seen many times. The chain employs TRBV7-2 and TRBJ1-1; D unclear. The CDR3 spans 14 residues. The V end was cut by 11 bases, the J end by 1 base, with 17 bases between. The germline V gene has CDR1 SGHTA and CDR2 FQGNSA. CDR3: CAHNPPGGNTEAFF. CDR3 nucleotides: TGTGCCCACAACCCTCCCGGCGGGAACACTGAAGCTTTCTTT.

The table lists this clonotype with many counts. The J gene is TRBJ1-2, the V gene TRBV7-8; no definite D call. V was pared by 4 bases and J by 1 base, with 10 bases between. CDR1 is SGHVS, CDR2 FQNEAQ, per germline. The CDR3 consists of 14 residues. This CDR3 reads CASSWTDNNYGYTF. CDR3 in DNA: TGTGCCAGCAGCTGGACCGACAATAACTATGGCTACACCTTC.

There are many counts of this clonotype. V is TRBV15 and J is TRBJ2-1; 9 positions agree with TRBD2. The J segment lost 8 bases and the V segment lost 4 bases, leaving 9 bases of the junction unmatched. The CDR3 sequence is 15 residues long. The V gene's germline CDR1 is LNHNV and CDR2 YYDKDF (reference sequence). CDR3 bases: TGTGCCACCAGCATTAGGGCTAGCGGGGCCCATGAGCAGTTCTTC. It is translated as CATSIRASGAHEQFF. Drawing the rest from reference TRBV15 and TRBJ2-1, the complete variable domain is DAMVIQNPRYQVTQFGKPVTLSCSQTLNHNVMYWYQQKSSQAPKLLFHYYDKDFNNEADTPDNFQSRRPNTSFCFLDIRSPGLGDTAMYLCATSIRASGAHEQFFGPGTRLTVL.

This clonotype was seen many times. This chain joins TRBV12-3 or TRBV12-4 and TRBJ1-1; D not resolved. This CDR3 comprises 11 residues. The V end lost 0 bases, the J end lost 7 bases, and 3 bases lay between the germline ends. Written as DNA, the CDR3 is TGTGCCAGCAGTTTAGCAAGTGAAGCTTTCTTT. Protein product: CASSLASEAFF.

In this sample, this clonotype turned up many times. The conserved final phenylalanine or tryptophan is absent from the CDR3, which likely points to a read error. The DNA is left out, because the CDR3 cannot be placed on it with certainty; the CDR3 is given as TCRdb lists it. The chain employs TRBV6-2 or TRBV6-3 and TRBJ2-5. Germline-derived CDR1 and CDR2 are MNHEY and SVGEGT. The CDR3 spans 8 residues, counting both ends. CDR3 sequence reads: CASSYSEI.

This clonotype was detected many times. The V and J genes are TRBV9 and TRBJ2-1, with TRBD2 matching 14 bases. Germline CDR1 is SGDLS and CDR2 is YYNGEE. The CDR3 runs to 17 residues. Trimming cost V 4 bases and J 4 bases; bases outside gene matches: 7. CDR3 residues: CASSLRTSGGPYNEQFF. The CDR3 region has the DNA TGTGCCAGCAGCCTACGGACTAGCGGGGGGCCTTACAATGAGCAGTTCTTC. Complete variable domain (other parts from reference TRBV9 and TRBJ2-1): DSGVTQTPKHLITATGQRVTLRCSPRSGDLSVYWYQQSLDQGLQFLIQYYNGEERAKGNILERFSAQQFPDLHSELNLSSLELGDSALYFCASSLRTSGGPYNEQFFGPGTRLTVL.